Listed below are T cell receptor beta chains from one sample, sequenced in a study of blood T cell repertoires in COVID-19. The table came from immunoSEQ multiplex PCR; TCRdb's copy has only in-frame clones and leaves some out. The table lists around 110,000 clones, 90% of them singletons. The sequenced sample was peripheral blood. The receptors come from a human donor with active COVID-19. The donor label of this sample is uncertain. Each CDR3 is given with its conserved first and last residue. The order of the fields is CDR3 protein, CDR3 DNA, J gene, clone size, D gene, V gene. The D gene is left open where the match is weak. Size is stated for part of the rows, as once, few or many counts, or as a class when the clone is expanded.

CDR3: CASSTRQGPNQPQHF
DNA: TGTGCCAGTAGTACCCGACAGGGCCCTAATCAGCCCCAGCATTTT
J: TRBJ1-5
size: .
D: TRBD1
V: TRBV19

CDR3: CASRSPGQGGTNYGYTF
DNA: TGTGCCAGCAGATCTCCGGGACAGGGAGGGACTAACTATGGCTACACCTTC
J: TRBJ1-2
size: .
D: TRBD1
V: TRBV28

CDR3: CASSLVAGTGHNEQFF
DNA: TGCGCCAGCAGCTTGGTCGCCGGGACAGGACACAATGAGCAGTTCTTC
J: TRBJ2-1
size: .
D: TRBD1
V: TRBV5-1

CDR3: CASSVDRVLRETQYF
DNA: TGTGCCAGTAGTGTCGACAGGGTCTTACGAGAGACCCAGTACTTC
J: TRBJ2-5
size: few
D: TRBD1
V: TRBV19

CDR3: CASKSGRTDTQYF
DNA: TGTGCCAGCAAGTCAGGGAGGACAGATACGCAGTATTTT
J: TRBJ2-3
size: .
D: .
V: TRBV7-9

CDR3: CASSPRFTQGSPSAETQYF
DNA: TGTGCCAGCTCACCAAGATTTACACAGGGGAGTCCGTCAGCGGAGACCCAGTACTTC
J: TRBJ2-5
size: .
D: TRBD1
V: TRBV18

CDR3: CASSSGDYGYTF
DNA: TGTGCCAGCAGCTCCGGGGACTATGGCTACACCTTC
J: TRBJ1-2
size: .
D: .
V: TRBV5-6

CDR3: CASSLRGGPDTQYF
DNA: TGCGCCAGCAGCTTGAGAGGAGGCCCAGATACGCAGTATTTT
J: TRBJ2-3
size: .
D: .
V: TRBV5-1

CDR3: CASTFPQGAPYEQYF
DNA: TGTGCCAGCACCTTCCCGCAGGGGGCCCCCTACGAGCAGTACTTC
J: TRBJ2-7
size: .
D: TRBD1
V: TRBV6-5

CDR3: CASSITSFYEQYF
DNA: TGCGCCAGCAGCATCACTAGTTTCTACGAGCAGTACTTC
J: TRBJ2-7
size: .
D: .
V: TRBV5-1

CDR3: CASSNNPGTSGGVDTQYF
DNA: TGTGCCAGCAGTAATAACCCGGGGACTAGCGGGGGCGTAGATACGCAGTATTTT
J: TRBJ2-3
size: .
D: TRBD2
V: TRBV2

CDR3: CASSYLGNEQYF
DNA: TGTGCCAGCAGTTATCTAGGAAACGAGCAGTACTTC
J: TRBJ2-7
size: once
D: .
V: TRBV6-2/TRBV6-3

CDR3: CASSRPRTGDGYTF
DNA: TGTGCCAGTAGTCGGCCCCGAACAGGGGATGGCTACACCTTC
J: TRBJ1-2
size: .
D: TRBD1
V: TRBV19

CDR3: CASSPGKGANEKLFF
DNA: TGCGCCAGCAGCCCTGGGAAGGGGGCTAATGAAAAACTGTTTTTT
J: TRBJ1-4
size: .
D: .
V: TRBV4-1

CDR3: CASSLLQAQVEAFF
DNA: TGTGCCAGCAGTTTATTACAGGCCCAGGTTGAAGCTTTCTTT
J: TRBJ1-1
size: .
D: .
V: TRBV28

CDR3: CASSRMDSIYEQYF
DNA: TGTGCCAGCAGCCGAATGGACAGCATCTACGAGCAGTACTTC
J: TRBJ2-7
size: .
D: .
V: TRBV4-2

CDR3: CATSSRDRGSTDTQYF
DNA: TGTGCCACCAGCAGCCGGGACAGGGGAAGCACAGATACGCAGTATTTT
J: TRBJ2-3
size: .
D: TRBD1
V: TRBV15

CDR3: CASSTTGSTNTEAFF
DNA: TGCGCCAGCAGCACCACGGGGAGTACGAACACTGAAGCTTTCTTT
J: TRBJ1-1
size: .
D: .
V: TRBV4-1

CDR3: CASSVRQGGAEAFF
DNA: TGTGCCAGCAGCGTGCGCCAGGGGGGAGCTGAAGCTTTCTTT
J: TRBJ1-1
size: .
D: TRBD1
V: TRBV9

CDR3: CASSTGHGEKLFF
DNA: TGTGCCAGCAGCACCGGACACGGTGAAAAACTGTTTTTT
J: TRBJ1-4
size: .
D: .
V: TRBV5-6

CDR3: CASSLGQGMNTEAFF
DNA: TGTGCCAGCAGCCTGGGTCAGGGAATGAACACTGAAGCTTTCTTT
J: TRBJ1-1
size: .
D: .
V: TRBV7-9

CDR3: CASSSQRAGELFF
DNA: TGTGCCAGCAGCTCCCAGCGGGCCGGGGAGCTGTTTTTT
J: TRBJ2-2
size: once
D: .
V: TRBV7-3

CDR3: CASRKQVTDTQYF
DNA: TGTGCCAGTAGAAAACAGGTCACAGATACGCAGTATTTT
J: TRBJ2-3
size: few
D: .
V: TRBV19

CDR3: CASSIQSSYNEQFF
DNA: TGTGCCAGCAGCATACAGAGCTCCTACAATGAGCAGTTCTTC
J: TRBJ2-1
size: .
D: .
V: TRBV13

CDR3: CSANRVHEQYF
DNA: TGCAGCGCCAACAGGGTTCACGAGCAGTACTTC
J: TRBJ2-7
size: .
D: .
V: TRBV20-1

CDR3: CASSIHSGTEAFF
DNA: TGTGCCAGCAGCATTCACAGTGGCACTGAAGCTTTCTTT
J: TRBJ1-1
size: .
D: .
V: TRBV7-3

CDR3: CASSSGGYTEAFF
DNA: TGTGCCAGCAGCTCGGGGGGTTACACTGAAGCTTTCTTT
J: TRBJ1-1
size: .
D: .
V: TRBV7-2

CDR3: CASSQEVGGNEQFF
DNA: TGCGCCAGCAGCCAAGAAGTCGGGGGTAATGAGCAGTTCTTC
J: TRBJ2-1
size: .
D: .
V: TRBV4-1

CDR3: CASSTSGGAEAGELFF
DNA: TGCGCCAGCAGTACTAGCGGGGGGGCCGAGGCCGGGGAGCTGTTTTTT
J: TRBJ2-2
size: .
D: TRBD2
V: TRBV10-1

CDR3: CASSLLGGRGNTEAFF
DNA: TGCGCCAGCAGCCTGTTGGGGGGGCGCGGGAACACTGAAGCTTTCTTT
J: TRBJ1-1
size: once
D: .
V: TRBV4-1

CDR3: CATSSGGLRPTDTQYF
DNA: TGTGCCACAAGTAGCGGGGGGCTCCGACCCACAGATACGCAGTATTTT
J: TRBJ2-3
size: .
D: TRBD2
V: TRBV24-1

CDR3: CASSQDYKRGGVADTQYF
DNA: TGCGCCAGCAGCCAAGACTATAAGCGGGGGGGCGTCGCAGATACGCAGTATTTT
J: TRBJ2-3
size: .
D: TRBD2
V: TRBV4-3

CDR3: CASSIYEQYF
DNA: TGTGCCAGCAGCATTTACGAGCAGTACTTC
J: TRBJ2-7
size: .
D: .
V: TRBV12-3/TRBV12-4

CDR3: CASSWGQNTEAFF
DNA: TGTGCCAGTAGTTGGGGACAGAACACTGAAGCTTTCTTT
J: TRBJ1-1
size: .
D: .
V: TRBV19

CDR3: CASSLERFRTDTQYF
DNA: TGTGCCAGCAGCTTGGAGAGGTTCCGCACAGATACGCAGTATTTT
J: TRBJ2-3
size: .
D: .
V: TRBV5-8

CDR3: CASSSRTGTNQPQHF
DNA: TGTGCCAGCAGTTCCCGGACAGGAACAAATCAGCCCCAGCATTTT
J: TRBJ1-5
size: .
D: TRBD1
V: TRBV6-5

CDR3: CASLPERGEAYNEQFF
DNA: TGTGCCAGTCTCCCCGAGCGGGGGGAAGCCTACAATGAGCAGTTCTTC
J: TRBJ2-1
size: .
D: TRBD2
V: TRBV19

CDR3: CASRFTRADTQYF
DNA: TGTGCCAGCAGATTCACCCGGGCAGATACGCAGTATTTT
J: TRBJ2-3
size: once
D: .
V: TRBV12-3/TRBV12-4

CDR3: CAISGAADYEQYF
DNA: TGTGCCATCAGTGGAGCGGCCGACTACGAGCAGTACTTC
J: TRBJ2-7
size: .
D: .
V: TRBV10-3

CDR3: CASSLVPGQAVVTYGYTF
DNA: TGTGCTAGCAGCTTAGTCCCGGGACAGGCGGTGGTGACCTATGGCTACACCTTC
J: TRBJ1-2
size: .
D: TRBD1
V: TRBV7-7

CDR3: CASRPGGTEAFF
DNA: TGTGCCAGCAGGCCAGGAGGGACTGAAGCTTTCTTT
J: TRBJ1-1
size: once
D: .
V: TRBV7-2